Presented here are 10 T cell receptor beta chains from one specimen sequenced in a study of human T cells and chemical hapten exposure. TCRdb reprocessed the RACE reads with MiXCR, giving one entry per CDR3 protein. The data show 90,000 to 110,000 distinct CDR3 sequences, roughly 9% seen once. Time point indicated: patch test 2, 6 weeks after DPC sensitization. Treatment indicated: therapeutic diphenylcyclopropenone sensitization with weekly scalp DPC. The sample in question was whole blood, obtained in connection with sensitization to the hapten diphenylcyclopropenone (DPC). Receptor source: a woman in her forties with alopecia areata. Some clones in this sample may be carry-over from other donors' samples.

This clonotype appeared many times. The chain recombines TRBV7-3 with TRBJ2-3; 7 bases align to TRBD2. The CDR3 contains 14 residues. The V gene end was trimmed by 2 bases and the J gene end by 5 bases; junction bases not matched to a gene: 4. Per germline, CDR1 SGHTA and CDR2 FQGTGA. CDR3 DNA sequence: TGTGCCAGCAGCTTACTAGCGGTTGGAGATACGCAGTATTTT. The encoded protein is CASSLLAVGDTQYF.

The V gene is TRBV7-2, the J gene TRBJ2-1; 8 bases are a match to TRBD2. V lost 5 bases, J lost 0 bases, and 6 bases stayed unmatched. This CDR3 contains 16 residues. CDR1 SGHTA and CDR2 FQGNSA come from the germline V gene. CDR3: CASSPTGTSSYNEQFF. DNA for the CDR3: TGTGCCAGCAGCCCTACCGGGACTAGCTCCTACAATGAGCAGTTCTTC.

This clonotype was recorded a few times. The CDR3: CASSLESYNEQFF. DNA of the CDR3: TGTGCCAGCAGCCTTGAAAGCTACAATGAGCAGTTCTTC. The chain uses TRBV14 and TRBJ2-1; unclear D gene. The germline V gene has CDR1 SGHDN and CDR2 FVKESK. V was trimmed by 4 bases and J by 3 bases, leaving 7 bases between them. There are 13 residues in the CDR3.

This clonotype has just a few counts. The chain employs TRBV3-1 and TRBJ2-5, with D unclear. CDR1 is LGHDT and CDR2 is YNNKEL in the germline V gene (reference sequence). There are 14 residues in the CDR3. The germline V and J ends were trimmed by 4 bases and 5 bases, with 14 bases remaining between them. CDR3 in DNA: TGTGCCAGCAGCCCCCGGCTGGTTGCGGAGACCCAGTACTTC. It encodes CASSPRLVAETQYF.

This clonotype was observed many times. The chain employs TRBV27 and TRBJ2-3; 10 positions agree with TRBD1. Germline CDR1 reads MNHEY; CDR2 reads SMNVEV (reference sequence). The CDR3 loop spans 14 amino acids. Germline trimming cut 4 bases from V and 4 bases from J; bases unmatched to any gene: 2. This CDR3 reads CASSSTGGADTQYF. The CDR3 DNA follows: TGTGCCAGCAGTTCGACAGGGGGCGCAGATACGCAGTATTTT.

This clonotype has a count of ten or more. The chain couples TRBV28 to TRBJ1-1; TRBD1 is a possible D gene (6 bases). The CDR3 is made up of 16 amino acids. The germline V and J ends were trimmed by 7 bases and 2 bases, with 20 bases remaining between them. Germline assignment: CDR1 MDHEN and CDR2 SYDVKM. This CDR3 reads CASTYPPGAPNTEAFF. As DNA, the CDR3 is TGTGCCAGCACCTACCCCCCGGGGGCACCTAACACTGAAGCTTTCTTT.

This clonotype was recorded many times. V usage is TRBV9 and J usage is TRBJ1-2; tentative D call: TRBD1 (5 bases). This CDR3 is built from 14 residues. The V end was cut by 4 bases, the J end by 4 bases, with 14 bases between. From germline, CDR1 is SGDLS and CDR2 YYNGEE. CDR3 amino acids: CASSPGTASYGYTF. In nucleotides, the CDR3 is TGTGCCAGCAGCCCAGGGACGGCTAGCTATGGCTACACCTTC.

The rearrangement uses TRBV10-3 and TRBJ1-5; D might be TRBD1 (6 bases). Trimming took 2 bases from V and 6 from J, leaving 14 bases between them. The CDR3 runs to 15 residues. Germline CDR1 and CDR2: ENHRY and SYGVKD. For the CDR3, the DNA is TGTGCCATCAGTGAGGGACAGCCGGCCGGTCAGCCCCAGCATTTT. Translated: CAISEGQPAGQPQHF.

The chain couples TRBV20-1 to TRBJ2-2; no definite D call. CDR1 DFQATT and CDR2 SNEGSKA come from the germline V gene (reference sequence). CDR3 length: 14 amino acids. Trimming pared 6 bases from V and 0 bases from J, leaving 11 bases between. The CDR3 loop is CSAPVLSNTGELFF. As DNA, the CDR3 is TGCAGTGCCCCAGTTCTCTCGAACACCGGGGAGCTGTTTTTT.

The chain carries TRBV6-1 and TRBJ2-3; D call uncertain. V shed 4 bases and J shed 0 bases, with 14 bases lying between them. Per the germline V gene, CDR1 is MNHNS and CDR2 is SASEGT. CDR3 length: 16 residues. The CDR3 protein is CASSAHVTRSTDTQYF. CDR3 bases: TGTGCCAGCAGTGCCCACGTGACCAGGAGCACAGATACGCAGTATTTT.